These T cell receptor beta chains were read from a single sample in a study of CD8 T cells in ankylosing spondylitis. One entry per CDR3 protein results from TCRdb running MiXCR on the 5' RACE reads. The table records around 100,000 distinct CDR3 sequences, around 24% of them present only once. The material sequenced was synovial fluid, either unsorted or a sorted T cell fraction (not recorded which). Receptors originate from a male donor with ankylosing spondylitis. Both conserved end residues are trimmed from each CDR3. The order of the fields is V gene, CDR3 protein.

V gene: TRBV6-1; CDR3 protein: ASRTQGKNTEAF
V gene: TRBV7-9; CDR3 protein: ASTETGVNYGYT
V gene: TRBV13; CDR3 protein: ASSLAGTTYGYT
V gene: TRBV11-3; CDR3 protein: ASSLVGLRGYT
V gene: TRBV6-5; CDR3 protein: AGWGADYGYT
V gene: TRBV11-2; CDR3 protein: ASSSPGQQTDTQY
V gene: TRBV4-1; CDR3 protein: ASSQDERRKLF
V gene: TRBV2; CDR3 protein: ASSHKTSGSIDEQF
V gene: TRBV28; CDR3 protein: ASSFGERGNQPQH
V gene: TRBV4-1; CDR3 protein: ASSQGHSGRASTDTQY
V gene: TRBV5-6; CDR3 protein: ASSSPGIELNIQY
V gene: TRBV3-1; CDR3 protein: ASSQNRAGQPQH
V gene: TRBV14; CDR3 protein: ASSPSRRTGVTGELF
V gene: TRBV7-2; CDR3 protein: ASSWSDRTDTQY
V gene: TRBV12-3/TRBV12-4; CDR3 protein: ASSLSGLDYEQY
V gene: TRBV27; CDR3 protein: ASRVTGGNYGYT
V gene: TRBV6-1; CDR3 protein: ASSSSSGNQETQY
V gene: TRBV4-2; CDR3 protein: ASSQGGDNQPQH
V gene: TRBV19; CDR3 protein: ASSSRRLAETQY
V gene: TRBV11-3; CDR3 protein: ASSFADTSPLH
V gene: TRBV2; CDR3 protein: AVQTVGTDTQY
V gene: TRBV4-1; CDR3 protein: ASSPRQGSGQPQH
V gene: TRBV11-2; CDR3 protein: ASSPNRGGTGELF
V gene: TRBV5-1; CDR3 protein: ASSLTSSGGADTQY
V gene: TRBV20-1; CDR3 protein: SAPLPLGNNEQF
V gene: TRBV10-2; CDR3 protein: ASSDQRARGDTQY
V gene: TRBV29-1; CDR3 protein: SVGLRDSLAKNIQY
V gene: TRBV12-3/TRBV12-4; CDR3 protein: ASSRGLGEQF
V gene: TRBV29-1; CDR3 protein: SVPFFSGNTEAF
V gene: TRBV19; CDR3 protein: ASNRGYSSGANVLT
V gene: TRBV27; CDR3 protein: ASSLGGADDEQF
V gene: TRBV7-9; CDR3 protein: ASSSGTGVIVQF
V gene: TRBV2; CDR3 protein: ASRRDTNTEAF
V gene: TRBV7-8; CDR3 protein: ASSLALYTGELF
V gene: TRBV11-3; CDR3 protein: ASSLGGIYEQF
V gene: TRBV4-2; CDR3 protein: ASSQEPKGAGSHNEQF